The following is a TCR beta chain sequence with its context. This clone has a single count. The target of this receptor is not known. Base qualities were left out, and no much larger clone turns up one base away. On a MiSeq, deep resolution sequencing aimed for a depth between 1 in 1 million and 1 in 200,000 T cells, with each clonotype covered 10x on average. TCR beta libraries were generated with the immunoSEQ hsTCRB Kit. The original pipeline was this. The data were analyzed with ImmunoSEQ Analyzer and ImmunoSEQ Data Assistant, and V, D and J gene assignments followed IMGT definitions. Clonality, which ranges from 0 to 1, was calculated by subtracting the normalized Shannon entropy of productive rearrangement frequencies from one. Only overrepresented clonotypes making up at least 0.05% of the repertoire of each patient were included in the public clonotype analysis. About twelve repertoires from age-matched healthy donors, obtained from immuneACCESS, served as clonality controls. Entries here come from immuneACCESS through TCRdb and include only in-frame sequences with V and J called. Some clones fail to appear in such tables; in the studies checked, an unresolved V gene covers under half of the shortfall, and the cause of the remainder is unknown. V and J calls and clone size are copied from that table; D and trimming were computed from the DNA. Across this sample there are 120,000 to 150,000 clones, with about 72% seen only once. The ten largest make up approximately 28% of the sample.

The data belong to a study of cytotoxic CD8 clonotypes in ibrutinib-treated CLL (dated by TCRdb to the early 2020s). The study in broad terms: The cohort had about a dozen relapsed/refractory and roughly 15 treatment-naive patients; under 18 were IGHV unmutated. Partial responses were observed in about 25 patients and complete responses in 2; after a median follow-up of around 68 months, remission was maintained in about 15 patients and progression was observed in approximately 12. Samples at response were collected after a median of about 12 months of treatment, with a range of about 6 to 36 months. Samples averaged approximately 260,000 productive templates and more than 85,000 productive rearrangements. Longitudinal samples were obtainable from about 30% of the roughly 86 participants in the trial. Cryopreserved peripheral blood mononuclear cells were obtained prior to treatment, at the time of response, and at either disease progression or sustained remission. Patients were still on ibrutinib when every remission and progressive disease sample was collected. Overall results and qualifications from the work: Public clonotypes were found to be uncommon and were observed to contract or remain stable during treatment; the increase in clonality was shown to reflect expansion of private clonotypes at ibrutinib response. Sampling times were not matched between patients in sustained remission and patients whose disease was progressing, and lymph node repertoires were not examined. Clonality increased at ibrutinib response, stayed stable in sustained remission, and fell back toward baseline at progression. Baseline clonality was found to be higher than that of age-matched healthy donors and was strongly correlated with circulating CD8+ T-cell counts.

Relative to germline, V is 8 bases shorter and J is 8 bases shorter, with 10 bases between their ends. From its cysteine to its phenylalanine, the CDR3 spans 10 amino acids. The entry retains the CDR3 DNA only, 30 bases that are in frame from base 1. CDR1 and CDR2 (DFQATT, SNEGSKA) derive from the germline V gene (reference sequence). The time point label, read with the paper, signifies: approximately eleven months on ibrutinib. Around 2 micrograms of genomic DNA were extracted from cryopreserved PBMCs for TCR beta library preparation. High-throughput TCR beta sequencing was performed on longitudinal blood samples from CLL patients receiving ibrutinib monotherapy. Patients were enrolled in a phase 2 open-label single-center ibrutinib monotherapy trial.

The rearranged chain carries TRBV20-1 and TRBJ2-4; a tentative D call is TRBD2 (6 bases match). This TCR came from a human donor with chronic lymphocytic leukemia. Here the sequenced sample was PBMCs, taken after 12 months of ibrutinib treatment. This receptor has the CDR3 CSPGGDIQYF. The base sequence is TGCAGTCCCGGCGGGGACATTCAGTACTTC.